This T cell receptor (beta chain) originates from a study of blood T cell repertoires in COVID-19. Study details: PBMCs, B-cell-depleted T cells, or T cells provided the cDNA or gDNA that made up the material.

Under the authors' procedure: Estimates of nucleated cell counts were drawn from the amplification of reference gene primers. Some clones are missing from TCRdb's copy, which holds only in-frame ones; the method was immunoSEQ multiplex PCR. D and trimming were read from the DNA, whereas the V and J calls and clone size are those reported in that table. The table includes fewer than 350,000 clones, around nine tenths detected once. Seattle patients were enrolled while actively infected and followed longitudinally. J gave up 8 bases and V 8 bases, and 4 bases lay outside the gene matches. Germline assignment: CDR1 LNHDA and CDR2 SQIVND (reference sequence). This CDR3 is built from 14 residues.

The chain joins TRBV19 to TRBJ2-1; 15 bases line up with TRBD2. Sequencing was carried out using peripheral blood. This receptor was obtained from a woman aged 25 to 45 with COVID-19, enrolled during active disease. Here the CDR3 reads CASGLAGGPHEQFF. In DNA, the CDR3 is TGTGCCAGTGGACTAGCGGGAGGGCCACATGAGCAGTTCTTC.